These 12 T cell receptor beta chains were all obtained from the same sample, sequenced in a study of regulatory T cells in long-lasting Graves disease. As for time point: newly diagnosed GD, antithyroid drugs for less than 3 months. Isolated PBMC RNA provided the starting material for the TCR library. The TCR beta library used iRepertoire HTBI primers with Arm-PCR amplification of CDR3. MiXCR, applied by TCRdb to the multiplex PCR reads, yields one record per CDR3 protein. The data show about 460,000 distinct CDR3 sequences, with 14% seen just once and approximately 15% held by the top ten. The same data also contributed to another study, on T cells in Graves' hyperthyroidism and ophthalmopathy.

This specimen was peripheral blood mononuclear cells (PBMCs), taken at new diagnosis, from a patient treated with antithyroid drugs. The source is a woman aged 50 to 65 with Graves disease.

This clonotype was counted a few times. The V call is TRBV27, the J call TRBJ1-6, with D tentatively TRBD1 (5 bases). The CDR3 length is 13 residues. The V end was cut by 5 bases, the J end by 3 bases, with 5 bases between. CDR1 is MNHEY and CDR2 is SMNVEV in the germline V gene (reference sequence). CDR3 bases: TGTGCCAGCAGTGACAGCTATAATTCACCCCTCCACTTT. The encoded protein is CASSDSYNSPLHF.

The table lists this clonotype with many counts. The rearrangement uses TRBV5-1 and TRBJ2-3, with 7 bases identical to TRBD1. The germline V gene has CDR1 SGHRS and CDR2 YFSETQ. CDR3 size: 15 residues. V dropped 4 bases and J dropped 1; count of bases not matched to a gene: 6. Here the CDR3 DNA reads TGCGCCAGCAGCCTCACAGGGGACGGCACAGATACGCAGTATTTT. As protein: CASSLTGDGTDTQYF.

In its sample, this clonotype was seen a few times. The chain links TRBV4-2 to TRBJ2-3; 12 nucleotides line up with TRBD2. V lost 1 base to trimming and J lost 2 bases; unmatched junction nucleotides: 10. Per the germline V gene, CDR1 is LGHNA and CDR2 is YNFKEQ. This CDR3 is 19 amino acids long. In DNA, the CDR3 is TGTGCCAGCAGCCAAGGGACTAGCGGGACGTGGGGCGCCACAGATACGCAGTATTTT. Translated: CASSQGTSGTWGATDTQYF.

This clonotype was recorded a few times. The V gene is TRBV18, the J gene TRBJ2-1; 8 bases align to TRBD2. Germline CDR1 and CDR2: KGHSH and LQKENI. The J segment lost 6 bases and the V segment lost 5 bases, leaving 6 bases of the junction unmatched. CDR3 length: 14 residues. The CDR3 region has the DNA TGTGCCAGCTCAAGGGAAGCGGGAGTCAATGAGCAGTTCTTC. As protein: CASSREAGVNEQFF.

To note about this clonotype: A much larger clonotype is one base distant, so this may be a read error. J is TRBJ2-7 and V is TRBV7-8, with 7 bases lining up with TRBD1. This CDR3 is built from 14 residues. Germline assignment: CDR1 SGHVS and CDR2 FQNEAQ. The CDR3 nucleotides read TGTACCAGCACACGACAGGGAATAGGCTACGAGCAGTACTTC. It yields the protein CTSTRQGIGYEQYF.

For this clonotype: A read error is likely here: a far larger clone is one base away. V gene TRBV11-2 combines with J gene TRBJ2-7; 7 bases line up with TRBD1. J was trimmed by 7 bases and V by 1 base; bases with no gene match: 7. CDR3 length: 14 residues. The V gene's germline CDR1 is SGHAT and CDR2 FQNNGV. CDR3 amino acids: CASSLGGGFNEQYF. CDR3 nucleotides: TGTGCCAGCAGCTTAGGAGGGGGCTTCAATGAGCAGTACTTC.

Remarks on this clonotype: The DNA is omitted, as the CDR3 cannot be located on it reliably, and the CDR3 follows TCRdb's listing. The chain is built from TRBV12-3 or TRBV12-4 and TRBJ2-3; the table assigns TRBD1, which was not confirmed against the DNA. The CDR3 spans 23 residues, counting both ends. The CDR3 is CASTNQTSMYLCASVSGGGTQYF.

V and J are TRBV14 and TRBJ2-1; tentatively, D is TRBD2 (5 bases). The CDR3 has 17 residues. Germline CDR1 is SGHDN and CDR2 is FVKESK. Trimming removed 0 bases at V and 6 bases at J, with 18 bases between. This chain's CDR3 is CASSQERASKIINEQFF. CDR3 nucleotides: TGTGCCAGCAGCCAAGAGAGGGCTAGCAAGATAATCAATGAGCAGTTCTTC.

This clonotype was observed many times. The rearrangement uses TRBV6-5 and TRBJ1-1; D perhaps matches TRBD1 (5 bases). This CDR3 has 15 residues. Germline assignment: CDR1 MNHEY and CDR2 SVGAGI. Trimming removed 0 bases at V and 4 bases at J, with 12 bases between. Here the CDR3 DNA reads TGTGCCAGCAGTTACTCGTCAGGGAAGGCCACTGAAGCTTTCTTT. This encodes CASSYSSGKATEAFF.

This clonotype was detected many times. The V call is TRBV2, the J call TRBJ2-7; the match to TRBD1 covers 8 bases. Per germline, CDR1 SNHLY and CDR2 FYNNEI. Trimming at V came to 5 bases and at J to 5 bases, leaving 8 bases not matched to a gene. The CDR3 has 14 amino acids. The CDR3 is CASSPRTGHHEQYF. The CDR3 coding sequence is TGTGCCAGCAGTCCGAGGACAGGGCACCACGAGCAGTACTTC.

The chain is built from TRBV27 and TRBJ2-1; possibly TRBD2 for D (5 bases). Judging by the DNA end, TRBJ2-5 fits better; the J call may be wrong. Germline V gene data show CDR1 as MNHEY and CDR2 as SMNVEV (reference sequence). The length of the CDR3 is 16 residues. Here the CDR3 reads CASSLAPSYPKETQYF. CDR3 nucleotides: TGTGCCAGCAGCTTAGCGCCTAGTTACCCGAAAGAGACCCAGTACTTC.

The chain carries TRBV18 and TRBJ2-3; D is uncertain. Germline loops: CDR1 KGHSH, CDR2 LQKENI. With 2 bases removed from V and 2 bases from J, the gap between germline ends came to 8 bases. This CDR3 has 14 residues. The CDR3 nucleotides are TGTGCCAGCTCACCATATCCCATCACAGATACGCAGTATTTT. Translating gives CASSPYPITDTQYF.